Listed here are 9 T cell receptor beta chains from one sample, sequenced in a study of STAT3 mutations in large granular lymphocyte leukemia. Study conclusions and caveats: In T-cell large granular lymphocyte leukemia, about half of patients showed multiple immunodominant subclonotypes.

Generated by immunoSEQ multiplex PCR, the TCRdb table keeps only in-frame clones and is missing some. The sample holds about 4,000 clones, roughly 80% seen once. These receptors' targets are unknown. The sequencing input was peripheral blood mononuclear cells. The receptors shown here come from a boy younger than 18 with T-cell large granular lymphocyte leukemia. Some clones in this sample may be carry-over from other donors' samples.

The chain links TRBV2 to TRBJ2-5; D is unclear. This CDR3 comprises 11 residues. Germline V gene data show CDR1 as SNHLY and CDR2 as FYNNEI. Deletions cut 4 bases from V and 1 base from J, with 1 base between. For the CDR3, the DNA is TGTGCCAGCAGTGTCCAAGAGACCCAGTACTTC. Encoded protein: CASSVQETQYF.

Here the CDR3 DNA reads TGTGCCCGGGCTGGTGCTCTTAGGAATGAGCAGTTCTTC. It yields the protein CARAGALRNEQFF. The gene calls are TRBV30 and TRBJ2-1; unclear D gene. The CDR3 has 13 amino acids. The germline gives CDR1 GTSNPN, CDR2 SVGIG (reference sequence). V was clipped by 8 bases and J by 7 bases, with 18 bases between them.

The chain employs TRBV7-8 and TRBJ2-7, with TRBD2 matching 9 bases. V shed 2 bases and J 7 bases; nucleotides not matched to a gene: 6. The CDR3 consists of 14 residues. CDR1 and CDR2 from the germline V gene are SGHVS and FQNEAQ. The chain's CDR3 is CASSLTREGREQYF. CDR3 in DNA: TGTGCCAGCAGCTTAACGCGGGAGGGCCGTGAGCAGTACTTC.

The chain carries TRBV6-1 and TRBJ1-6, with D uncertain. Trimming took off 6 bases at V and 8 bases at J, with 11 bases between the two ends. The CDR3 length is 13 residues. The germline gives CDR1 MNHNS, CDR2 SASEGT. The CDR3 here is CASRSLPDSPLHF. In DNA form, the CDR3 reads TGTGCCAGCAGGTCCCTCCCGGATTCACCCCTCCACTTT.

The chain has TRBV6-5 and TRBJ2-7, with D tentatively TRBD2 (7 bases). Trimming stripped 5 bases from V and 5 bases from J, with 19 bases between. Germline loops: CDR1 MNHEY, CDR2 SVGAGI. The CDR3 runs to 15 residues. Here the CDR3 reads CASSLAGAQPHEQYF. CDR3 bases: TGTGCCAGCAGTCTCGCGGGGGCCCAACCCCACGAGCAGTACTTC.

The V gene is TRBV29-1, the J gene TRBJ2-5; no definite D call. V was shortened by 4 bases and J by 5 bases, with 8 bases between the two germline ends. The CDR3 covers 11 residues. The germline V gene has CDR1 SQVTM and CDR2 ANQGSEA. Written as DNA, the CDR3 is TGCAGCGTTGCCACCGAGGAGACCCAGTACTTC. Its protein product is CSVATEETQYF.

This clone has only one observation. V gene TRBV18 combines with J gene TRBJ1-5; perhaps TRBD1 as D (5 bases). The V and J ends lost 4 bases and 5 bases respectively, with 9 bases between them. CDR3 length: 13 amino acids. CDR1 KGHSH and CDR2 LQKENI come from the germline V gene. CDR3 bases: TGTGCCAGCTCACTGGGACCGTATCAGCCCCAGCATTTT. Translation: CASSLGPYQPQHF.

The chain uses TRBV5-4 and TRBJ2-1; no reliable D call. V was shortened by 0 bases and J by 0 bases, with 10 bases between the two germline ends. This CDR3 spans 16 amino acids. Germline assignment: CDR1 SGHNT and CDR2 YYREEE (reference sequence). CDR3 nucleotides: TGTGCCAGCAGCTTGGCCGGGCGGCCCTCCTACAATGAGCAGTTCTTC. This gives the protein CASSLAGRPSYNEQFF.

V and J are TRBV7-6 and TRBJ1-2; a weak D match, TRBD1 (5 bases). Germline V gene sequence: CDR1 SGHVS, CDR2 FNYEAQ. Trimming left V 8 bases short and J 6 bases short, with 13 bases between. This CDR3 is 12 amino acids long. DNA of the CDR3: TGTGCCAGCTTTCGGGCAGGGAATGGCTACACCTTC. This gives the protein CASFRAGNGYTF.